This TCR beta chain was recorded in a study of shared clonotypes between healthy human individuals. Study-level findings and limits: Sequencing of the sorted subsets was shown by rarefaction to be incomplete despite large depth.

Profiled with immunoSEQ multiplex PCR; TCRdb holds only in-frame clones, not every one. The table lists 300,000 to 400,000 clones, around 86% of them singletons. As to this clone: As yet, its antigen is unknown.

The CDR3 is 20 residues long. Germline lookup yields CDR1 KGHSH and CDR2 LQKENI. V lost 6 bases and J 0 bases, leaving 24 bases between the germline ends. This sequence originates from a man younger than 35 in good health. The chain has TRBV18 and TRBJ1-6, with no clear D. Sequenced input: memory CD8+ T cells sorted from blood. Subset of the sample: CD45RO+ cells pooled with CCR7-negative TemRA cells. CDR3 bases: TGTGCCAGCTCTCACCTTTCAGCCCTTTCAATGGACTCCTATAATTCACCCCTCCACTTT. It yields the protein CASSHLSALSMDSYNSPLHF.